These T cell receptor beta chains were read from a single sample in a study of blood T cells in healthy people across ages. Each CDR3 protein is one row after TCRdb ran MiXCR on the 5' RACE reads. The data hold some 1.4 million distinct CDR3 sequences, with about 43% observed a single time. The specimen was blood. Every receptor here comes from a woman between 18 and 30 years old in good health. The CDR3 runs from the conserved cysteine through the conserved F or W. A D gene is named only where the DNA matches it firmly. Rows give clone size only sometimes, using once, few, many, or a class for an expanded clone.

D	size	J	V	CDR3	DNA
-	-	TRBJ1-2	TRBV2	CASGEGDGDYGYTF	TGTGCCAGCGGAGAGGGAGACGGAGACTATGGCTACACCTTC
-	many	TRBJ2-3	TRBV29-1	CSVEEGTDTQYF	TGCAGCGTTGAAGAAGGCACAGATACGCAGTATTTT
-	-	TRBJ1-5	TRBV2	CASSDGWGNQPQHF	TGTGCCAGCAGTGACGGTTGGGGCAATCAGCCCCAGCATTTT
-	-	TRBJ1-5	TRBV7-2	CASSLAFGQPQHF	TGTGCCAGCAGCTTAGCTTTCGGTCAGCCCCAGCATTTT
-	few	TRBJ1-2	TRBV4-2	CASSQDPGARGYGYTF	TGTGCCAGCAGCCAAGATCCTGGGGCGCGCGGCTATGGCTACACCTTC
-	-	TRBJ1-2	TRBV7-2	CASSLSFGERGYTF	TGTGCCAGCAGCTTAAGCTTTGGGGAACGTGGCTACACCTTC
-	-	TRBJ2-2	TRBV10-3	CAISEAGGTTGELFF	TGTGCCATCAGTGAAGCGGGTGGGACTACCGGGGAGCTGTTTTTT
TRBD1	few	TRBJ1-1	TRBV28	CASRPGQGAGKAFF	TGTGCCAGCAGACCGGGACAGGGGGCGGGGAAAGCTTTCTTT
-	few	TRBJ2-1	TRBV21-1	CASRGTGHEQFF	TGTGCCAGCAGGGGGACAGGGCATGAGCAGTTCTTC
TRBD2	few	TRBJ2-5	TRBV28	CASSLSGGARETQYF	TGTGCCAGCAGTCTTAGCGGGGGGGCTCGAGAGACCCAGTACTTC
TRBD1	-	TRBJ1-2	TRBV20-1	CSGGTDTGYGYTF	TGCAGTGGGGGGACAGACACCGGCTATGGCTACACCTTC
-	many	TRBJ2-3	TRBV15	CATSREAGIGDTQYF	TGTGCCACCAGCAGAGAGGCTGGAATCGGGGATACGCAGTATTTT
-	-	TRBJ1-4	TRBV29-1	CSVQGGEKLFF	TGCAGCGTCCAGGGAGGGGAAAAACTGTTTTTT
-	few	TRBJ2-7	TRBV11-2	CASSRMDEQYF	TGTGCCAGCAGCAGGATGGACGAGCAGTACTTC
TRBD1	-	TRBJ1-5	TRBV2	CASSGGQGAQPQHF	TGTGCCAGCAGTGGCGGACAGGGAGCTCAGCCCCAGCATTTT
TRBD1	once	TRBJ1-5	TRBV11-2	CASSLDTGGQPQHF	TGTGCCAGCAGCTTAGATACAGGGGGTCAGCCCCAGCATTTT
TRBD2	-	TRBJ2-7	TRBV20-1	CSAREGAGGGEQYF	TGCAGTGCTAGAGAAGGCGCGGGAGGAGGCGAGCAGTACTTC
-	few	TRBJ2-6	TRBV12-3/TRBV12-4	CASSRGLVSGANVLTF	TGTGCCAGCAGCCGTGGACTGGTCTCTGGGGCCAACGTCCTGACTTTC
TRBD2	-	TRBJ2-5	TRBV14	CASSQLAGQETQYF	TGTGCCAGCAGCCAGCTAGCGGGACAAGAGACCCAGTACTTC
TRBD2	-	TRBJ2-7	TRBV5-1	CASSGTSGTAEQYF	TGCGCCAGCAGCGGGACTAGCGGGACCGCCGAGCAGTACTTC
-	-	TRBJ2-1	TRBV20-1	CSARDFALGSFNEQFF	TGCAGTGCTAGAGATTTCGCTCTCGGGTCCTTCAATGAGCAGTTCTTC
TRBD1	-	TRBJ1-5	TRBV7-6	CASSPGQARQPQHF	TGTGCCAGCAGCCCCGGACAGGCTCGTCAGCCCCAGCATTTT
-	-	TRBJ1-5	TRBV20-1	CSAIRAGGIGGFSNQPQHF	TGCAGTGCTATCAGAGCCGGGGGGATAGGGGGATTTAGCAATCAGCCCCAGCATTTT
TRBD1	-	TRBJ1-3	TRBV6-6	CASSYLIGQGSGNTIYF	TGTGCCAGCAGTTACTTGATCGGACAGGGGTCCGGAAACACCATATATTTT
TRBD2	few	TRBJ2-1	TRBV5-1	CASRATSGEYNEQFF	TGCGCCAGCAGAGCGACTAGCGGGGAGTACAATGAGCAGTTCTTC
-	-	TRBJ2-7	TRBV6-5	CASRITDGTSYEQYF	TGTGCCAGCAGGATCACGGACGGAACTTCCTACGAGCAGTACTTC